This TCR beta chain was identified during a study of PD-1 blockade in classical Hodgkin lymphoma. Each and every patient relapsed after autologous stem cell transplantation, and patients got differing brentuximab vedotin exposure. Trimming left V 6 bases short and J 6 bases short, with 18 bases between. The germline V gene has CDR1 LNHDA and CDR2 SQIVND (reference sequence). This CDR3 spans 16 amino acids. Sequencing used immunoSEQ multiplex PCR; TCRdb keeps in-frame clones, though not all of them. Of about 24,000 clones listed, about four fifths were seen once; the top ten hold 20%. The specimen was peripheral blood mononuclear cells (PBMCs), collected before the second cycle of nivolumab. J is TRBJ1-6 and V is TRBV19; D perhaps matches TRBD1 (6 bases). This TCR was recovered from a human donor with classical Hodgkin lymphoma. In DNA, the CDR3 is TGTGCCAGTAGGATGGTCATAGACAGGTTTAATTCACCCCTCCACTTT. It yields the protein CASRMVIDRFNSPLHF.